These 19 T cell receptor beta chains share one sample of origin, sequenced in a study of blood T cell repertoires in COVID-19. Sequenced by immunoSEQ multiplex PCR; TCRdb stores in-frame clones only, minus some. The sample holds 200,000 to 250,000 clones, around 83% seen once. Sequenced input: peripheral blood. The receptors shown here come from a woman aged 50 to 60 with acute or convalescent COVID-19.

This chain uses TRBV5-1 with TRBJ1-2; 7 bases line up with TRBD1. Germline CDR1 SGHRS, CDR2 YFSETQ. The CDR3 has 15 amino acids. The V and J ends lost 0 bases and 1 base, in that order; junction bases with no gene match: 3. The chain's CDR3 is CASSLGDRVNYGYTF. The CDR3 DNA reads TGCGCCAGCAGCTTGGGAGACAGGGTTAACTATGGCTACACCTTC.

This clone was detected once. This chain links TRBV27 with TRBJ2-1; D possibly corresponds to TRBD2 (6 bases). Germline CDR1 MNHEY, CDR2 SMNVEV (reference sequence). V was trimmed by 3 bases and J by 9 bases, leaving 9 bases between them. The CDR3 loop spans 12 amino acids. Here the CDR3 reads CASSFNGGEQFF. CDR3 DNA sequence: TGTGCCAGCAGTTTCAACGGGGGTGAGCAGTTCTTC.

This clone came up once. The chain combines TRBV19 with TRBJ1-5, with 7 bases aligning to TRBD1. Germline loops: CDR1 LNHDA, CDR2 SQIVND (reference sequence). The J segment lost 5 bases and the V segment lost 2 bases, leaving 0 bases of the junction unmatched. The CDR3 extends over 13 amino acids. Written as DNA, the CDR3 is TGTGCCAGTAGTATACAGGGGGATCAGCCCCAGCATTTT. Translating it yields CASSIQGDQPQHF.

This chain uses TRBV19 with TRBJ2-2; 7 bases map to TRBD1. This CDR3 contains 15 residues. The junction had 4 bases not matched to a gene; V was cut back by 1 base and J by 5 bases. Germline V lookup: CDR1 LNHDA, CDR2 SQIVND (reference sequence). The CDR3 sequence: CASSIGETGTGELFF. In DNA, the CDR3 is TGTGCCAGTAGTATAGGCGAGACAGGGACCGGGGAGCTGTTTTTT.

The genes are TRBV7-9 and TRBJ2-2; maybe TRBD2 (6 bases). There are 15 residues in the CDR3. Germline loops: CDR1 SEHNR, CDR2 FQNEAQ (reference sequence). V shed 4 bases and J shed 5 bases, with 14 bases lying between them. The DNA of the CDR3 is TGTGCCAGCAGCTACCGCCCGGCGGGGACCGGGGAGCTGTTTTTT. This translates into CASSYRPAGTGELFF.

V usage is TRBV28 and J usage is TRBJ2-4; TRBD1 matches 9 bases. This CDR3 is 16 amino acids long. V was pared by 6 bases and J by 2 bases, with 8 bases of the junction left unmatched. The germline CDR1 and CDR2 sequences are MDHEN and SYDVKM. The CDR3 DNA reads TGTGCCAGCAGGTTGGGGGGGACAGGGCCCAAAAACATTCAGTACTTC. Encoded protein: CASRLGGTGPKNIQYF.

This clone was seen a handful of times. The chain recombines TRBV11-2 with TRBJ1-1; TRBD1 might be the D (6 bases). The V and J ends lost 4 bases and 10 bases respectively, with 13 bases between them. Germline-derived CDR1 and CDR2 are SGHAT and FQNNGV. The CDR3 has 12 amino acids. The CDR3 is CASSSLRRGAFF. In DNA form, the CDR3 reads TGTGCCAGCAGCTCCCTCCGCAGGGGAGCTTTCTTT.

This chain connects TRBV6-4 to TRBJ2-1; D is perhaps TRBD1 (5 bases). Germline assignment: CDR1 MRHNA and CDR2 SNTAGT. V gave up 4 bases and J gave up 4 bases, with 11 bases separating them. The CDR3 length is 14 residues. CDR3 loop: CASSVDRDYNEQFF. The CDR3 region has the DNA TGTGCCAGCAGTGTAGACAGAGATTACAATGAGCAGTTCTTC.

This chain links TRBV6-5 with TRBJ1-6, with 7 bases aligning to TRBD1. Germline V gene sequence: CDR1 MNHEY, CDR2 SVGAGI. After removal of 6 bases from V and 6 bases from J, the junction contained 8 bases not matched to a gene. This CDR3 region has 15 residues. The CDR3 DNA follows: TGTGCCAGCAGGATCGAAGGGACAGTTAATTCACCCCTCCACTTT. Amino acid sequence: CASRIEGTVNSPLHF.

CDR3 sequence reads: CASRRQGADEQYF. Here the CDR3 DNA reads TGTGCCAGCAGACGACAGGGGGCCGACGAGCAGTACTTC. The chain recombines TRBV28 with TRBJ2-7; 10 bases fit TRBD1. Germline values: CDR1 MDHEN, CDR2 SYDVKM. With V trimmed by 6 bases and J by 5 bases, 4 bases remained unmatched. The CDR3 consists of 13 residues.

Regarding this clone: Other nucleotide sequences in the sample specify the same CDR3. The DNA of the CDR3 is TGTGCCAGTAGTATAAGACAGGGAGGCTACGAGCAGTACTTC. Protein sequence: CASSIRQGGYEQYF. The chain is built from TRBV19 and TRBJ2-7, with D possibly TRBD1 on 7 matching bases. This CDR3 is built from 14 residues. Germline CDR1 is LNHDA and CDR2 is SQIVND (reference sequence). Between the trimmed V and J ends, which lost 2 bases and 3 bases, there was a span of 11 bases.

The V call is TRBV5-1, the J call TRBJ1-2, with D maybe TRBD1 (5 bases). Per germline, CDR1 SGHRS and CDR2 YFSETQ. Between the trimmed V and J ends, which lost 4 bases and 4 bases, there was a span of 11 bases. This CDR3 is 13 amino acids long. The DNA for the CDR3 is TGCGCCAGCAGCCCCGACAGAACCTATGGCTACACCTTC. As protein: CASSPDRTYGYTF.

This chain joins TRBV7-2 and TRBJ1-5; 11 bases fit TRBD1. Germline CDR1 reads SGHTA; CDR2 reads FQGNSA. The V segment lost 6 bases and the J segment 6 bases; nucleotides outside the gene matches: 1. The CDR3 sequence is 13 residues long. CDR3: CASRGQGGQPQHF. CDR3 nucleotides: TGTGCCAGCAGGGGACAGGGGGGTCAGCCCCAGCATTTT.

This clone was counted a few times. The V call is TRBV19, the J call TRBJ1-4; a possible D gene is TRBD1 (6 bases). The CDR3 covers 15 residues. Looked up from germline, CDR1 is LNHDA and CDR2 is SQIVND (reference sequence). V was shortened by 4 bases and J by 8 bases, with 17 bases between the two germline ends. CDR3 amino acids: CASSRYQGREEKLFF. The CDR3 nucleotides read TGTGCCAGTAGTAGATATCAGGGGCGGGAGGAAAAACTGTTTTTT.

V is TRBV27 and J is TRBJ2-3, with D unresolved. This CDR3 has 14 residues. Germline CDR1 is MNHEY and CDR2 is SMNVEV (reference sequence). V lost 2 bases to trimming and J lost 0 bases, with 6 bases between them. The CDR3 is CASSLRLSTDTQYF. The CDR3 DNA is TGTGCCAGCAGTTTACGTTTAAGCACAGATACGCAGTATTTT.

V and J are TRBV7-9 and TRBJ1-4; 10 bases fit TRBD1. Germline trimming cut 5 bases from V and 6 bases from J; bases unmatched to any gene: 3. Looked up from germline, CDR1 is SEHNR and CDR2 is FQNEAQ (reference sequence). The CDR3 spans 14 residues. CDR3 residues: CASSPTGGDEKLFF. The CDR3 DNA follows: TGTGCCAGCAGCCCGACAGGGGGCGATGAAAAACTGTTTTTT.

This clone has just a few counts. The chain is built from TRBV28 and TRBJ2-5, with TRBD1 matching 7 bases. Germline lookup yields CDR1 MDHEN and CDR2 SYDVKM. The length of the CDR3 is 16 residues. The V gene end was trimmed by 6 bases and the J gene end by 5 bases; junction bases not matched to a gene: 15. The CDR3 reads CASSTGKGARSETQYF. The DNA for the CDR3 is TGTGCCAGCAGCACCGGGAAGGGGGCTAGATCGGAGACCCAGTACTTC.

As DNA, the CDR3 is TGCGCCAGCAGCCAGGGACTAGCAGTCAATGAGCAGTTCTTC. It specifies CASSQGLAVNEQFF. The chain links TRBV5-1 to TRBJ2-1, with 9 bases matching TRBD2. Germline V lookup: CDR1 SGHRS, CDR2 YFSETQ. The CDR3 contains 14 residues. V dropped 4 bases and J dropped 6; count of bases not matched to a gene: 5.

The V and J genes are TRBV27 and TRBJ2-5, with D possibly matching TRBD1 (5 bases). V lost 5 bases, J lost 2 bases, and 12 bases lay in between. The V gene's germline CDR1 is MNHEY and CDR2 SMNVEV (reference sequence). This CDR3 region has 14 residues. CDR3 sequence (DNA): TGTGCCAGCAGTGACAGATCCCCTCAAGAGACCCAGTACTTC. Its protein is CASSDRSPQETQYF.